This TCR beta chain was captured in a study of T-cell memory formation after mild COVID-19. Overall study: Clusters of TCRs were largely donor specific. Study conclusions and caveats: Memory sampled before infection contained some responding clones, suggesting cross-reactive memory joined. Clones that got smaller from day 15 to 85 had even CD4/CD8, while clones growing later tipped toward CD4+.

About this clonotype: Its antigen remains unknown.

V was trimmed by 2 bases and J by 4 bases, leaving 11 bases between them. Germline V gene data show CDR1 as MNHNY and CDR2 as SVGAGI (reference sequence). The CDR3 totals 14 residues. TCR alpha and TCR beta cDNA libraries carrying sample barcodes and UMIs came from 5'RACE with constant-segment primers. A single record per CDR3 protein comes from TCRdb applying MiXCR to the 5' RACE reads. The profile shows hundreds of thousands of distinct CDR3 sequences, around a sixth of them singletons. The sample taken for sequencing was PBMCs or a T cell subset sorted from them (not recorded which). The chain carries TRBV6-6 and TRBJ1-2, with D possibly matching TRBD1 (6 bases). The TCR sequence derives from a man aged 18-30 years who had mild COVID-19 (a few samples of this study predate the infection). Cell type and time point are not known. The CDR3 bases are TGTGCCAGCAGTTACGGGGGGCTCGGCTATGGCTACACCTTC. Protein sequence: CASSYGGLGYGYTF.